The 16 T cell receptor beta chains below all came from one sample that was sequenced in a study of T cell responses to AZD1222 COVID-19 vaccine. Here immunoSEQ multiplex PCR was the method, and the copy in TCRdb shows in-frame clones only, minus some. Found here are some 170,000 clones, more than 90% of them singletons; the top ten hold 2.6%. The material was peripheral blood, obtained on day 0 of AZD1222 vaccination. All receptors come from an adult in good health.

The chain is built from TRBV5-1 and TRBJ2-2, with D perhaps being TRBD1 or TRBD2 (6 bases each). Looked up from germline, CDR1 is SGHRS and CDR2 is YFSETQ. V dropped 0 bases and J dropped 3 bases, with 9 bases sitting between them. The CDR3 runs to 15 residues. The CDR3, as DNA: TGCGCCAGCAGCTTGGCAGGGGAGGACACCGGGGAGCTGTTTTTT. It specifies CASSLAGEDTGELFF.

As regards this clone: This sample also contains other DNA sequences that code for the same CDR3. J is TRBJ1-6 and V is TRBV7-9; D is unresolved. Germline V CDR1 and CDR2: SEHNR, FQNEAQ (reference sequence). Deletions cut 2 bases from V and 8 bases from J, with 4 bases between. There are 12 residues in the CDR3. The CDR3 nucleotides read TGTGCCAGCAGCTTAATAGATTCACCCCTCCACTTT. It specifies CASSLIDSPLHF.

This clone was counted a single time. The chain links TRBV5-6 to TRBJ2-3; the match to TRBD2 covers 8 bases. CDR1 and CDR2 from the germline V gene are SGHDT and YYEEEE. This CDR3 has 16 residues. The J segment lost 3 bases and the V segment lost 2 bases, leaving 8 bases of the junction unmatched. The CDR3 is CASSLPGGPETDTQYF. The CDR3, as DNA: TGTGCCAGCAGCTTACCGGGAGGGCCGGAAACAGATACGCAGTATTTT.

This sequence joins TRBV7-9 and TRBJ2-2; unclear D gene. The V gene lost 7 bases and the J gene lost 8 bases, with 14 bases spanning the gap. The CDR3 loop spans 13 amino acids. Germline V CDR1 and CDR2: SEHNR, FQNEAQ (reference sequence). CDR3 coding DNA: TGTGCCAGCACCTCTCGGCTTAGTGGGGAGCTGTTTTTT. It encodes CASTSRLSGELFF.

The chain joins TRBV18 to TRBJ2-5, with 11 bases identical to TRBD2. Germline assignment: CDR1 KGHSH and CDR2 LQKENI. The V segment lost 1 base and the J segment 14 bases; nucleotides outside the gene matches: 9. This CDR3 region has 14 residues. The chain's CDR3 is CASSPRGTSGGVYF. The CDR3 DNA reads TGTGCCAGCTCACCACGGGGGACTAGCGGTGGGGTTTACTTC.

V gene TRBV28 combines with J gene TRBJ1-1, with D possibly TRBD1 on 5 matching bases. V lost 5 bases and J lost 0, with 13 bases in between. This CDR3 comprises 15 residues. Germline CDR1 is MDHEN and CDR2 is SYDVKM. CDR3 in amino acids: CASSRDVGMNTEAFF. DNA of the CDR3: TGTGCCAGCAGTCGGGACGTCGGCATGAACACTGAAGCTTTCTTT.

The chain employs TRBV3-1 (or the pseudogene TRBV3-2) and TRBJ1-2, with D possibly matching TRBD1 (6 bases). Germline CDR1 and CDR2: LGHDT and YNNKEL (reference sequence). Trimming stripped 0 bases from V and 8 bases from J, with 10 bases between. This CDR3 spans 13 amino acids. The CDR3 region is CASSQETGSGYTF. In nucleotides, the CDR3 is TGTGCCAGCAGCCAAGAAACAGGGTCGGGCTACACCTTC.

V and J are TRBV2 and TRBJ1-3; D might be TRBD1 (6 bases). Germline V CDR1 and CDR2: SNHLY, FYNNEI. The CDR3 length is 16 residues. Trimming left V 3 bases short and J 0 bases short, with 12 bases between. The CDR3 loop is CASSDAGALSGNTIYF. The CDR3 DNA reads TGTGCCAGCAGTGATGCGGGGGCGCTCTCTGGAAACACCATATATTTT.

The chain has TRBV25-1 and TRBJ2-2, with 8 nucleotides matching TRBD1. This CDR3 region has 17 residues. Germline assignment: CDR1 MGHDK and CDR2 SYGVNS. Trimming at V came to 3 bases and at J to 5 bases, leaving 11 bases not matched to a gene. In DNA, the CDR3 is TGTGCCAGCAGTGATCCGATGACAGGGGTAATGACCGGGGAGCTGTTTTTT. This gives the protein CASSDPMTGVMTGELFF. The full variable domain, rest sourced from reference TRBV25-1 and TRBJ2-2, is EADIYQTPRYLVIGTGKKITLECSQTMGHDKMYWYQQDPGMELHLIHYSYGVNSTEKGDLSSESTVSRIRTEHFPLTLESARPSHTSQYLCASSDPMTGVMTGELFFGEGSRLTVL.

The V and J genes are TRBV7-2 and TRBJ1-1; D remains unclear. This CDR3 region has 14 residues. The V end lost 1 base, the J end lost 4 bases, and 10 bases lay between the germline ends. Germline V gene sequence: CDR1 SGHTA, CDR2 FQGNSA. The CDR3 coding sequence is TGTGCCAGCAGCTTAGATGCAGGCTTCACTGAAGCTTTCTTT. Encoded protein: CASSLDAGFTEAFF.

This chain uses TRBV19 with TRBJ2-1; D is ambiguous. Trimming stripped 2 bases from V and 4 bases from J, with 21 bases between. Germline loops: CDR1 LNHDA, CDR2 SQIVND (reference sequence). The CDR3 has 18 residues. CDR3: CASSILGGSFLNYNEQFF. CDR3 bases: TGTGCCAGTAGTATACTAGGCGGCTCCTTTTTAAATTACAATGAGCAGTTCTTC.

The V and J genes are TRBV7-2 and TRBJ1-1; no reliable D call. The V gene lost 3 bases and the J gene lost 0 bases, with 8 bases spanning the gap. Germline V gives CDR1 SGHTA, CDR2 FQGNSA. The CDR3 extends over 14 amino acids. The CDR3 here is CASSFSRLNTEAFF. The CDR3 bases are TGTGCCAGCAGCTTCTCACGTTTGAACACTGAAGCTTTCTTT.

This sequence joins TRBV23-1 and TRBJ1-5; TRBD1 might be the D (5 bases). TRBV23-1 is an open reading frame, and its role is uncertain. Trimming removed 3 bases at V and 0 bases at J, with 21 bases between. The CDR3 totals 19 residues. CDR3 sequence (DNA): TGCGCCAGCAGTCACCGGGGGAGGTTAATCTGTATTAGCAATCAGCCCCAGCATTTT. This sequence encodes CASSHRGRLICISNQPQHF.

The V gene is TRBV5-1, the J gene TRBJ2-7; 11 nucleotides align to TRBD1. Looked up from germline, CDR1 is SGHRS and CDR2 is YFSETQ. With V trimmed by 4 bases and J by 2 bases, 8 bases remained unmatched. The CDR3 runs 16 residues. CDR3 nucleotides: TGCGCCAGCAGCCCTAACGCGGGACAGGGGGCCTACGAGCAGTACTTC. As protein: CASSPNAGQGAYEQYF.

The rearrangement links TRBV6-4 to TRBJ1-2; possible D gene TRBD1, 6 bases. Germline assignment: CDR1 MRHNA and CDR2 SNTAGT. Trimming left V 3 bases short and J 0 bases short, with 11 bases between. The CDR3 extends over 15 amino acids. The CDR3 here is CASSDRWTANYGYTF. The CDR3, as DNA: TGTGCCAGCAGTGATCGTTGGACAGCTAACTATGGCTACACCTTC.

This clone was recorded only once. This chain connects TRBV18 to TRBJ1-2; D uncertain. The V end was cut by 1 base, the J end by 0 bases, with 6 bases between. Germline CDR1 reads KGHSH; CDR2 reads LQKENI. The CDR3 extends over 14 amino acids. The CDR3: CASSPLAPNYGYTF. CDR3 nucleotide sequence: TGTGCCAGCTCACCACTTGCGCCTAACTATGGCTACACCTTC.